Below, 28 T cell receptor beta chains from the same sample are listed, as sequenced in a study of blood T cell repertoires in COVID-19. Some clones are missing from TCRdb's copy, which holds only in-frame ones; the method was immunoSEQ multiplex PCR. The repertoire holds about 40,000 clones, roughly 83% seen once, with about 2.6% in the top ten. Sequencing used peripheral blood. Receptor source: a woman aged 60-70 years with acute or convalescent COVID-19.

This clone turned up a few times. The chain is built from TRBV6-4 and TRBJ2-3; D perhaps matches TRBD2 (6 bases). This CDR3 is 14 amino acids long. With 6 bases removed from V and 4 bases from J, the gap between germline ends came to 14 bases. The germline CDR1 and CDR2 sequences are MRHNA and SNTAGT. The CDR3 DNA reads TGTGCCAGCAGCCGAAACGGGGGATCAGATACGCAGTATTTT. This encodes CASSRNGGSDTQYF.

V and J are TRBV4-2 and TRBJ2-6; 12 positions match TRBD2. The germline V gene encodes CDR1 LGHNA and CDR2 YNFKEQ. The V and J ends lost 4 bases and 0 bases, in that order; junction bases with no gene match: 4. The length of the CDR3 is 18 residues. The CDR3 loop is CASSPLAGGGSGANVLTF. The DNA for the CDR3 is TGTGCCAGCAGCCCGCTAGCGGGAGGGGGCTCTGGGGCCAACGTCCTGACTTTC.

V gene TRBV13 combines with J gene TRBJ1-3, with a possible D match to TRBD1 (5 bases). V was clipped by 3 bases and J by 0 bases, with 9 bases between them. Germline V gives CDR1 PRHDT, CDR2 FYEKMQ (reference sequence). The CDR3 consists of 15 residues. The CDR3 spells CASSFRQSSGNTIYF. CDR3 sequence (DNA): TGTGCCAGCAGCTTCCGACAGAGCTCTGGAAACACCATATATTTT.

V usage is TRBV6-5 and J usage is TRBJ2-5; TRBD1 matches 9 bases. Germline V lookup: CDR1 MNHEY, CDR2 SVGAGI. V was pared by 5 bases and J by 5 bases, with 9 bases of the junction left unmatched. CDR3 length equals 15 residues. The CDR3 sequence: CASSKTGTGYETQYF. CDR3 sequence (DNA): TGTGCCAGCAGTAAAACCGGGACAGGGTATGAGACCCAGTACTTC.

This clone was counted a single time. This chain joins TRBV5-1 and TRBJ1-4; D not resolved. From germline, CDR1 is SGHRS and CDR2 YFSETQ. This CDR3 comprises 16 residues. Trimming shortened V by 1 base and J by 4 bases, and 14 bases separated the two germline ends. Written as DNA, the CDR3 is TGCGCCAGCAGCTTGTCTCTTGGGCTGGGTAATGAAAAACTGTTTTTT. As protein: CASSLSLGLGNEKLFF.

The rearrangement links TRBV18 to TRBJ2-2; possibly TRBD1 for D (6 bases). Trimming stripped 6 bases from V and 3 bases from J, with 11 bases between. This CDR3 has 14 amino acids. The germline V gene has CDR1 KGHSH and CDR2 LQKENI. CDR3 in amino acids: CASSSRTDTGELFF. Written as DNA, the CDR3 is TGTGCCAGCTCTTCAAGGACAGACACCGGGGAGCTGTTTTTT.

The V gene is TRBV24-1, the J gene TRBJ2-3, with 8 bases aligning to TRBD2. The CDR3 contains 16 residues. Germline CDR1 is KGHDR and CDR2 is SFDVKD. Unmatched junction bases numbered 10, after V lost 4 bases and J lost 5 bases. The CDR3 loop reads CATSDRRGVGRDTQYF. The CDR3 coding sequence is TGTGCCACCAGTGACCGGCGGGGGGTCGGCAGAGATACGCAGTATTTT.

The chain uses TRBV27 and TRBJ1-1; TRBD1 might be the D (5 bases). CDR1 is MNHEY and CDR2 is SMNVEV in the germline V gene (reference sequence). The germline V and J ends were trimmed by 2 bases and 5 bases, with 15 bases remaining between them. The CDR3 is 15 amino acids. The CDR3 nucleotides are TGTGCCAGCAGTTTAGGTACAGGTTTTGGGACTGAAGCTTTCTTT. Its protein product is CASSLGTGFGTEAFF.

CDR3 coding DNA: TGTGCCAGCAGTCGTACAGGGGACCAGGCCCTCCACTTT. Amino acids: CASSRTGDQALHF. The genes are TRBV6-5 and TRBJ1-6, with 7 bases matching TRBD1. Looked up from germline, CDR1 is MNHEY and CDR2 is SVGAGI. With V trimmed by 5 bases and J by 14 bases, 9 bases remained unmatched. There are 13 residues in the CDR3.

This chain joins TRBV7-9 and TRBJ1-1, with 10 bases that match TRBD1. Per the germline V gene, CDR1 is SEHNR and CDR2 is FQNEAQ (reference sequence). V was pared by 5 bases and J by 5 bases, with 5 bases of the junction left unmatched. The CDR3 contains 14 residues. CDR3 nucleotides: TGTGCCAGCAGCACCCGACAGGGGGCAACTGAAGCTTTCTTT. Amino acid sequence: CASSTRQGATEAFF. The full variable domain, completed using reference TRBV7-9 and TRBJ1-1, is DTGVSQNPRHKITKRGQNVTFRCDPISEHNRLYWYRQTLGQGPEFLTYFQNEAQLEKSRLLSDRFSAERPKGSFSTLEIQRTEQGDSAMYLCASSTRQGATEAFFGQGTRLTVV.

This chain joins TRBV23-1 and TRBJ2-7, with 9 bases that match TRBD1. TRBV23-1 is annotated as an ORF whose role is uncertain. CDR3 length: 15 amino acids. V lost 0 bases to trimming and J lost 4 bases; unmatched junction nucleotides: 4. The CDR3 sequence: CASSQSGQGRYEQYF. In nucleotides, the CDR3 is TGCGCCAGCAGTCAATCGGGACAGGGTAGATACGAGCAGTACTTC.

This clone has just a few counts. V is TRBV7-2 and J is TRBJ1-4; 7 bases are shared with TRBD1. Germline CDR1 and CDR2: SGHTA and FQGNSA. The CDR3 loop spans 15 amino acids. V dropped 5 bases and J dropped 4; count of bases not matched to a gene: 7. The CDR3 DNA reads as TGTGCCAGCAGCACCCGGACAGGCTTTAATGAAAAACTGTTTTTT. It specifies CASSTRTGFNEKLFF.

The rearrangement links TRBV9 to TRBJ2-3, with D possibly TRBD2 on 6 matching bases. Germline values: CDR1 SGDLS, CDR2 YYNGEE. The CDR3 length is 14 residues. Trimming cost V 3 bases and J 2 bases, with 10 bases left between them. The CDR3 protein is CASSAGLSTDTQYF. CDR3 coding DNA: TGTGCCAGCAGCGCGGGACTTTCCACAGATACGCAGTATTTT.

The chain employs TRBV5-1 and TRBJ1-1, with unresolved D. CDR3 length equals 15 residues. Per germline, CDR1 SGHRS and CDR2 YFSETQ. The V and J ends lost 4 bases and 1 base respectively, with 14 bases between them. The CDR3 here is CASSLMQAANTEAFF. CDR3 in DNA: TGCGCCAGCAGCCTTATGCAGGCCGCGAACACTGAAGCTTTCTTT.

The CDR3 nucleotides are TGTGCCTGGAGTGAGGACAGCACTGAAGCTTTCTTT. Translating gives CAWSEDSTEAFF. The chain is built from TRBV30 and TRBJ1-1; possibly TRBD1 for D (6 bases). The CDR3 extends over 12 amino acids. Per germline, CDR1 GTSNPN and CDR2 SVGIG (reference sequence). V lost 1 base and J lost 4, with 7 bases in between.

The chain joins TRBV19 to TRBJ1-1; 11 nucleotides align to TRBD1. V trimming: 5 bases; J trimming: 4 bases; junction bases outside the gene matches: 6. Per germline, CDR1 LNHDA and CDR2 SQIVND (reference sequence). The CDR3 is 15 amino acids. The CDR3 region is CASSPDRGRGTEAFF. The CDR3 nucleotides are TGTGCCAGTAGTCCGGACAGGGGGCGAGGCACTGAAGCTTTCTTT. Combining the CDR3 with reference TRBV19 and TRBJ1-1 gives the whole variable domain DGGITQSPKYLFRKEGQNVTLSCEQNLNHDAMYWYRQDPGQGLRLIYYSQIVNDFQKGDIAEGYSVSREKKESFPLTVTSAQKNPTAFYLCASSPDRGRGTEAFFGQGTRLTVV.

This chain connects TRBV25-1 to TRBJ1-4; D is unclear. V was clipped by 0 bases and J by 2 bases, with 7 bases between them. The CDR3 sequence is 15 residues long. Germline values: CDR1 MGHDK, CDR2 SYGVNS. The CDR3 loop reads CASSEYRSTNEKLFF. The CDR3 nucleotides are TGTGCCAGCAGTGAATATCGGTCTACTAATGAAAAACTGTTTTTT.

The rearrangement links TRBV6-5 to TRBJ2-3, with TRBD2 matching 9 bases. This CDR3 region has 15 residues. Germline assignment: CDR1 MNHEY and CDR2 SVGAGI. The ends lost 5 bases at V and 3 bases at J; junction bases unmatched: 6. The CDR3 loop reads CASSRQAGGTDTQYF. In nucleotides, the CDR3 is TGTGCCAGCAGTCGCCAAGCGGGAGGTACAGATACGCAGTATTTT.

This clone has more than one count but fewer than ten. This chain uses TRBV19 with TRBJ2-1; 7 positions match TRBD2. CDR3 length: 13 residues. The trim removed 6 bases at V and 10 bases at J, leaving 9 bases unmatched. Per the germline V gene, CDR1 is LNHDA and CDR2 is SQIVND (reference sequence). The CDR3 coding sequence is TGTGCCAGTAGCCTGGGAGGGCTGGGGGAGCAGTTCTTC. This translates into CASSLGGLGEQFF.

V is TRBV28 and J is TRBJ1-3; 8 bases match TRBD1. V shed 1 base, J shed 3 bases, and the junction held 5 bases outside the gene matches. This CDR3 region has 16 residues. In germline, CDR1 is MDHEN, CDR2 SYDVKM. DNA of the CDR3: TGTGCCAGCAGTTTATACCAGGGGGCCGGTGGAAACACCATATATTTT. Its protein is CASSLYQGAGGNTIYF.

The V call is TRBV5-1, the J call TRBJ2-7; D remains unclear. Looked up from germline, CDR1 is SGHRS and CDR2 is YFSETQ. V gave up 4 bases and J gave up 0 bases, with 11 bases separating them. CDR3 length: 14 amino acids. In DNA form, the CDR3 reads TGCGCCAGCAGCCTATACTATAGCTCCTACGAGCAGTACTTC. Protein sequence: CASSLYYSSYEQYF.

The chain links TRBV5-4 to TRBJ2-7; a weak D match, TRBD1 (6 bases). The V gene lost 2 bases and the J gene lost 7 bases, with 16 bases spanning the gap. The CDR3 is 14 amino acids. CDR1 and CDR2 (germline): SGHNT, YYREEE (reference sequence). CDR3 sequence (DNA): TGTGCCAGCAGCTTTCGACAGGCCCCTCAGGAGCAGTACTTC. It specifies CASSFRQAPQEQYF.

CDR3 amino acids: CASSFRGNTEAFF. CDR3 coding DNA: TGTGCCAGCAGTTTTCGGGGAAACACTGAAGCTTTCTTT. V is TRBV28 and J is TRBJ1-1; D is undetermined. Trimming took off 3 bases at V and 2 bases at J, with 7 bases between the two ends. The CDR3 has 13 amino acids. CDR1 is MDHEN, CDR2 SYDVKM, per germline.

The CDR3 DNA reads TGTGCCATCAGTGCAGGTAGCAATCAGCCCCAGCATTTT. Its protein product is CAISAGSNQPQHF. This chain links TRBV10-3 with TRBJ1-5, with D uncertain. Germline CDR1 ENHRY, CDR2 SYGVKD. Trimming shortened V by 4 bases and J by 0 bases, and 4 bases separated the two germline ends. CDR3 length equals 13 residues.

The chain employs TRBV7-2 and TRBJ2-1; 8 bases align to TRBD2. The CDR3 consists of 14 residues. CDR1 is SGHTA, CDR2 FQGNSA, per germline. The trim removed 0 bases at V and 8 bases at J, leaving 3 bases unmatched. The CDR3 coding sequence is TGTGCCAGCAGCTTAGCGCGGGGGGTCGATGAGCAGTTCTTC. This encodes CASSLARGVDEQFF.

V is TRBV18 and J is TRBJ1-1; TRBD1 aligns across 10 bases. This CDR3 is built from 16 residues. V lost 3 bases, J lost 7 bases, and 11 bases stayed unmatched. Germline V lookup: CDR1 KGHSH, CDR2 LQKENI. The CDR3 is CASSPDRGLGGSEAFF. The CDR3 nucleotides are TGTGCCAGCTCACCTGACAGGGGGCTCGGGGGTAGTGAAGCTTTCTTT. The full variable domain, rest sourced from reference TRBV18 and TRBJ1-1, is NAGVMQNPRHLVRRRGQEARLRCSPMKGHSHVYWYRQLPEEGLKFMVYLQKENIIDESGMPKERFSAEFPKEGPSILRIQQVVRGDSAAYFCASSPDRGLGGSEAFFGQGTRLTVV.

This chain joins TRBV6-5 and TRBJ1-1; the match to TRBD1 covers 8 bases. The ends lost 7 bases at V and 4 bases at J; junction bases unmatched: 11. Germline V gene lookup returns CDR1 MNHEY and CDR2 SVGAGI. CDR3 length equals 15 residues. The CDR3 reads CASIRQGFRGTEAFF. Here the CDR3 DNA reads TGTGCCAGCATTCGACAGGGGTTCAGGGGCACTGAAGCTTTCTTT.

This clone was seen a single time. This rearrangement joins TRBV18 to TRBJ2-3, with 8 positions matching TRBD1. The CDR3 spans 16 residues. Trimming removed 1 base from V and 2 bases from J; junction bases left unmatched: 5. Germline CDR1 and CDR2: KGHSH and LQKENI. The chain's CDR3 is CASSPRQGATTDTQYF. The CDR3 nucleotides read TGTGCCAGCTCACCACGGCAGGGGGCTACCACAGATACGCAGTATTTT. Full variable domain (outside the CDR3, taken from reference TRBV18 and TRBJ2-3): NAGVMQNPRHLVRRRGQEARLRCSPMKGHSHVYWYRQLPEEGLKFMVYLQKENIIDESGMPKERFSAEFPKEGPSILRIQQVVRGDSAAYFCASSPRQGATTDTQYFGPGTRLTVL.